This entry lists 7 T cell receptor beta chains sequenced from one sample in a study of cytotoxic CD8 clonotypes in ibrutinib-treated CLL. Clones were sequenced by immunoSEQ multiplex PCR, and TCRdb holds only the in-frame ones, with some missing. The sample yields roughly 330,000 clones, roughly two thirds seen once. The sample consisted of PBMCs, taken after 36 months of ibrutinib treatment. The receptor source for this set is a human donor with chronic lymphocytic leukemia.

The chain links TRBV2 to TRBJ1-2, with 8 bases matching TRBD1. This CDR3 region has 13 residues. CDR1 and CDR2 from the germline V gene are SNHLY and FYNNEI. V lost 3 bases and J lost 8; bases outside the gene matches: 5. The CDR3 coding sequence is TGTGCCAGCAGTGATTTCAGGGGGCAGGGCTACACCTTC. This gives the protein CASSDFRGQGYTF.

The J gene is TRBJ2-1, the V gene TRBV7-9, with 9 bases lining up with TRBD2. CDR1 SEHNR and CDR2 FQNEAQ come from the germline V gene (reference sequence). V dropped 4 bases and J dropped 7; count of bases not matched to a gene: 11. The CDR3 extends over 16 amino acids. CDR3 protein: CASSSREAGGRNEQFF. The CDR3 DNA is TGTGCCAGCAGCTCACGGGAAGCGGGGGGCCGGAATGAGCAGTTCTTC.

This clone was observed a few times. The chain carries TRBV9 and TRBJ2-4; TRBD2 matches 7 bases. V was pared by 5 bases and J by 6 bases, with 2 bases of the junction left unmatched. CDR1 and CDR2 from the germline V gene are SGDLS and YYNGEE. The CDR3 extends over 12 amino acids. The CDR3 DNA follows: TGTGCCAGCAGTCCGGGGGGAAACATTCAGTACTTC. Translated, it gives CASSPGGNIQYF.

The gene calls are TRBV29-1 and TRBJ2-3; possibly TRBD1 for D (5 bases). Germline CDR1 is SQVTM and CDR2 is ANQGSEA. The CDR3 has 12 residues. Trimming removed 8 bases at V and 4 bases at J, with 13 bases between. The CDR3, as DNA: TGCAGCATGGTCCAGGGTGCAGATACGCAGTATTTT. This translates into CSMVQGADTQYF.

The V gene is TRBV25-1, the J gene TRBJ2-5, with 9 bases identical to TRBD1. The trim removed 4 bases at V and 4 bases at J, leaving 7 bases unmatched. The germline gives CDR1 MGHDK, CDR2 SYGVNS. The CDR3 is 15 residues long. The CDR3 is CASSGVVQGAETQYF. For the CDR3, the DNA is TGTGCCAGCAGTGGGGTTGTACAGGGGGCAGAGACCCAGTACTTC. Together with reference TRBV25-1 and TRBJ2-5, the CDR3 gives the full variable domain: EADIYQTPRYLVIGTGKKITLECSQTMGHDKMYWYQQDPGMELHLIHYSYGVNSTEKGDLSSESTVSRIRTEHFPLTLESARPSHTSQYLCASSGVVQGAETQYFGPGTRLLVL.

V usage is TRBV29-1 and J usage is TRBJ1-2; D gene uncertain. V dropped 6 bases and J dropped 4 bases, with 9 bases sitting between them. The germline gives CDR1 SQVTM, CDR2 ANQGSEA. The CDR3 sequence is 11 residues long. CDR3 nucleotides: TGCAGCGTCTCTTTCGCCTATGGCTACACCTTC. It translates to CSVSFAYGYTF. The entire variable domain, with the rest obtained from reference TRBV29-1 and TRBJ1-2, is as follows: SAVISQKPSRDICQRGTSLTIQCQVDSQVTMMFWYRQQPGQSLTLIATANQGSEATYESGFVIDKFPISRPNLTFSTLTVSNMSPEDSSIYLCSVSFAYGYTFGSGTRLTVV.

The rearrangement uses TRBV9 and TRBJ2-3; no definite D call. CDR1 and CDR2 (germline): SGDLS, YYNGEE. The CDR3 spans 11 residues. V lost 3 bases to trimming and J lost 7 bases, with 6 bases between them. Here the CDR3 DNA reads TGTGCCAGCAGCGAACGGAATACGCAGTATTTT. Encoded protein: CASSERNTQYF.